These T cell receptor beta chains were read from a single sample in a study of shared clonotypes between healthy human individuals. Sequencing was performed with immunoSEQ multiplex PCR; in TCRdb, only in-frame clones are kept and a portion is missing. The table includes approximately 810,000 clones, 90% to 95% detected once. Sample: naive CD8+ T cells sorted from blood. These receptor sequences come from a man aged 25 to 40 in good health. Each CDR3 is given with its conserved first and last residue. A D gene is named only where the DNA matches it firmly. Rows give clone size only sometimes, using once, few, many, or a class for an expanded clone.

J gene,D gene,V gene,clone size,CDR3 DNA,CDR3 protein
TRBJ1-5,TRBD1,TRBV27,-,TGTGCCAGCAGCCGACAGGGGGCTGGGAGCAATCAGCCCCAGCATTTT,CASSRQGAGSNQPQHF
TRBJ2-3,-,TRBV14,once,TGTGCCAGCAGCCAAGATGGACAGATTCTAAGGCTGGCAGATACGCAGTATTTT,CASSQDGQILRLADTQYF
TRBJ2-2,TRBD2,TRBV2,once,TGTGCCAGCAGGACGAGCGGGAGTGCCGTCGGGGAGCTGTTTTTT,CASRTSGSAVGELFF
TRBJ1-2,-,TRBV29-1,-,TGCAGTTCTGGGGCGGGCTATGGCTACACCTTC,CSSGAGYGYTF
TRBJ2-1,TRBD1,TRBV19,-,TGTGCCAGTAGTACGGACAGGAGCTCCTACAATGAGCAGTTCTTC,CASSTDRSSYNEQFF
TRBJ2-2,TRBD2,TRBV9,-,TGTGCCAGCAGCCCCGGGACTAGCGGCCCCGACACCGGGGAGCTGTTTTTT,CASSPGTSGPDTGELFF
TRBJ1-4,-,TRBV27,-,TGTGCCAGCAGCAAAGGGAGAATTTCCGACCCTGAAAAACTGTTTTTT,CASSKGRISDPEKLFF
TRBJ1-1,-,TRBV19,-,TGTGCCAGTAGTATAGAATTGTACACTGAAGCTTTCTTT,CASSIELYTEAFF
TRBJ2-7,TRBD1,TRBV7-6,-,TGTGCCAGCAGCTTAGCAGGGACAGCTCAAAGACCCTACGAGCAGTACTTC,CASSLAGTAQRPYEQYF
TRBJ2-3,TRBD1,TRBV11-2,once,TGTGCCAGCAGCCCTCCACGGACAGGGGGCTTAGATACGCAGTATTTT,CASSPPRTGGLDTQYF
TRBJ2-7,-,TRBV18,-,TGTGCCAGCTCACCACCGGGCAGCGAGCAGTACTTC,CASSPPGSEQYF
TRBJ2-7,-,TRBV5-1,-,TGCGCCAGCAGCTTGGTAGACCAGTACTACGAGCAGTACTTC,CASSLVDQYYEQYF
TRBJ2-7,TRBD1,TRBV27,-,TGTGCCAGCAGTTCCCCGGGACAGGGCTCCTACGAGCAGTACTTC,CASSSPGQGSYEQYF
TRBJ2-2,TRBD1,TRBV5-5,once,TGTGCCAGCAGCCTAGGGACAGTCCTTACCGGGGAGCTGTTTTTT,CASSLGTVLTGELFF
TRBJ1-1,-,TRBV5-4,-,TGTGCCAGCAGCTTGGTGGGGTTGAGGGACACTGAAGCTTTCTTT,CASSLVGLRDTEAFF
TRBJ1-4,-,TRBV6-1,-,TGTGCCAGCAGTGAAAGTCTGCAGGGATGGGAAAAACTGTTTTTT,CASSESLQGWEKLFF
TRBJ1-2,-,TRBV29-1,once,TGCAGCGTTGCGGTTTCAGGGGCCGATGGCTACACCTTC,CSVAVSGADGYTF
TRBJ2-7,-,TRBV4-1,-,TGCGCCAGCAGCCAAAATACAGGGTACTACGAGCAGTACTTC,CASSQNTGYYEQYF
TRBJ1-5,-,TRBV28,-,TGTGCCAGCAGTTTATTACAAGGGAATCAGCCCCAGCATTTT,CASSLLQGNQPQHF
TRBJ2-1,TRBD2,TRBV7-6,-,TGTGCCAGCAGCCCCCCTAGCGGGAGTTACAATGAGCAGTTCTTC,CASSPPSGSYNEQFF
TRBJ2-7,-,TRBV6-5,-,TGTGCCAGCAGTTACTGGGTCGACAGTACCTACGAGCAGTACTTC,CASSYWVDSTYEQYF
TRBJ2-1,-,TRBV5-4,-,TGTGCCAGCACCAATGAAGCTCGGGGCTCCTACAATGAGCAGTTCTTC,CASTNEARGSYNEQFF
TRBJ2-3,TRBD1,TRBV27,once,TGTGCCAGCAGTGCTCCGGGACAGGCCACAGATACGCAGTATTTT,CASSAPGQATDTQYF
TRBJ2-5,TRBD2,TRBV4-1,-,TGCGCCAGCAGCCAAGATTTGGGACTAAGCCAAGAGACCCAGTACTTC,CASSQDLGLSQETQYF
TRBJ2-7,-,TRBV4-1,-,TGCGCCAGCAGCCAAACTAGAGCCTACGAGCAGTACTTC,CASSQTRAYEQYF
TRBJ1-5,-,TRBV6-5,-,TGTGCCAGCAGACACAGCAATAGCAATCAGCCCCAGCATTTT,CASRHSNSNQPQHF
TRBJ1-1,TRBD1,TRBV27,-,TGTGCCAGCAGTATCGATACAGGGGTTGGCACTGAAGCTTTCTTT,CASSIDTGVGTEAFF
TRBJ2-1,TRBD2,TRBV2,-,TGTGCCAGCAGTGAACTGCCCGGGACTAGCGGGAGGCCCTACAATGAGCAGTTCTTC,CASSELPGTSGRPYNEQFF
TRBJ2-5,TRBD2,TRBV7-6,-,TGTGCCAGCAGCTCTCACATAGCGGGACAAGAGACCCAGTACTTC,CASSSHIAGQETQYF